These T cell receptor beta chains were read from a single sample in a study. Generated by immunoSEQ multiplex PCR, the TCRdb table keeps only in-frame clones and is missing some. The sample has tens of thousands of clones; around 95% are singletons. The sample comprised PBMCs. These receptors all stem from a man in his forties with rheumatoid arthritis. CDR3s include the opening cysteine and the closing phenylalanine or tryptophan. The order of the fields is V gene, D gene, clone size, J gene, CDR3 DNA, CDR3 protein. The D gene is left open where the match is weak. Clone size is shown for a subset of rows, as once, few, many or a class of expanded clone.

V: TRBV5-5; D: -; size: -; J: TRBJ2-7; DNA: TGTGCCAGCAGTGACCCGTCCACGCGACGTTTCTACGAGCAGTACTTC; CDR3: CASSDPSTRRFYEQYF
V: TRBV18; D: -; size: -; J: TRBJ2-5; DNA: TGTGCCAGCTCACCACCGGGACCGCAACAAGAGACCCAGTACTTC; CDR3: CASSPPGPQQETQYF
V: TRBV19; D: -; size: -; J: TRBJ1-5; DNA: TGTGCCAGTAGTGACCGGGTCCGCAGGGATCAGCCCCAGCATTTT; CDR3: CASSDRVRRDQPQHF
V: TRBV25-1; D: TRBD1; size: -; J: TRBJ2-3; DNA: TGTGCCAGCAGTGAGAGGGGGCTGGCAGATACGCAGTATTTT; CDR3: CASSERGLADTQYF
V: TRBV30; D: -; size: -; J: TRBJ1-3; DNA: TGTGCCTGGGGGGTTGGAAACACCATATATTTT; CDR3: CAWGVGNTIYF
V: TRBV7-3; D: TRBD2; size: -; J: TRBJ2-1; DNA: TGTGCCAGCAGCTTGTCTAGCGGGCAAAACAATGAGCAGTTCTTC; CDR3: CASSLSSGQNNEQFF
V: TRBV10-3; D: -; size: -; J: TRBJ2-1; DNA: TGTGCCATCAGTGAGTCGATTGCTGAGCAGTTCTTC; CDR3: CAISESIAEQFF
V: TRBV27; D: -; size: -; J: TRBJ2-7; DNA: TGTGCCAGCAGTCTCCACAGGGGGGGCGAGCAGTACTTC; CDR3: CASSLHRGGEQYF
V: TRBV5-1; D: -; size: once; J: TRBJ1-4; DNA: TGCGCCAGCAGCTTGGAGGGTGGGACGCTGCCCCTACGGCTGTTTTTT; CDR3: CASSLEGGTLPLRLFF
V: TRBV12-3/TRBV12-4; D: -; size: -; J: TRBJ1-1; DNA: TGTGCCAGCAGTTTATGGGAAAAGACTGAAGCTTTCTTT; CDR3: CASSLWEKTEAFF
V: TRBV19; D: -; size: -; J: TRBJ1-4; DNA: TGTGCCAGTAGTTCCGACACCTTGGGTGAAAAACTGTTTTTT; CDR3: CASSSDTLGEKLFF
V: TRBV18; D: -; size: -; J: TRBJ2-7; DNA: TGTGCCAGCTCACCAGGACAGAGTAGCTACGAGCAGTACTTC; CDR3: CASSPGQSSYEQYF
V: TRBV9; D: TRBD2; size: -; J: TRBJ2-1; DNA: TGTGCCAGCAGCGCGGGACTAGCAATCTACAATGAGCAGTTCTTC; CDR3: CASSAGLAIYNEQFF
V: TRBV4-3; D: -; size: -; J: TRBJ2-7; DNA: TGCGCCAGCAGCCAAGATCCGGGAGATCATGCGGACGAGCAGTACTTC; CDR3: CASSQDPGDHADEQYF
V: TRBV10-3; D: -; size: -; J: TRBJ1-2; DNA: TGTGCCATCAGTCCCGACACCTCTCTCGATGGCTACACCTTC; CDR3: CAISPDTSLDGYTF
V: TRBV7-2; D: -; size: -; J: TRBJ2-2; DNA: TGTGCCAGCAGCCCAACTAGAACCGGGGAGCTGTTTTTT; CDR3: CASSPTRTGELFF
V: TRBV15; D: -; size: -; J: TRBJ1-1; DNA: TGTGCCACCAGCAGAGATGGGGGGCGGTTGAAGTTTCTTGTGAACACTGAAGCTTTCTTT; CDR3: CATSRDGGRLKFLVNTEAFF
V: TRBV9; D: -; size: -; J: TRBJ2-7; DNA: TGTGCCAGCAGCACACTCGACGAGGCCTACGAGCAGTACTTC; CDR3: CASSTLDEAYEQYF
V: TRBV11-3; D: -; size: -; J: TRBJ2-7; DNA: TGTGCCAGCAGCTTCGGAGGAGGGAGCGAGCAGTACTTC; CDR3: CASSFGGGSEQYF
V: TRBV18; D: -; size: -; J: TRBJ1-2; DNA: TGTGCCAGCTCACTTACAAGAGACACCTTTAACTATGGCTACACCTTC; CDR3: CASSLTRDTFNYGYTF
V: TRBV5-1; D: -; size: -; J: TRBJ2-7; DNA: TGCGCCAGCAGCTTGGGGACGGATTCAGGGCAGTACTTC; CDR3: CASSLGTDSGQYF
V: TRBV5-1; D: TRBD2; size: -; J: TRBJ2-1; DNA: TGCGCCAGCAGCACCCGACTAGCGGGGGGCTGGAGCTCCTACAATGAGCAGTTCTTC; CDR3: CASSTRLAGGWSSYNEQFF
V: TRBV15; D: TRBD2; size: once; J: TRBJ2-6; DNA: TGTGCCACCAGCAGAGAGAAACTAGCGTACTCTGGGGCCAACGTCCTGACTTTC; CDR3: CATSREKLAYSGANVLTF
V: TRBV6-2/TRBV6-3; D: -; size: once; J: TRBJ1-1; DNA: TGTGCCAGCAGTTACCCGGGGGGTACTGAAGCTTTCTTT; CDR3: CASSYPGGTEAFF
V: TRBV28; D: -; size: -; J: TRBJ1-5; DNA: TGTGCCAGCAGTTCCCCTTGGGCCCAGCATTTT; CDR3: CASSSPWAQHF
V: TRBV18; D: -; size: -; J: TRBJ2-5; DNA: TGTGCCAGCTCACCACAGGAAGAGACCCAGTACTTC; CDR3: CASSPQEETQYF
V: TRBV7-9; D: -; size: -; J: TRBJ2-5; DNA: TGTGCCAGCAGCCTCCGAGGCTCCACCTATGAAGAGACCCAGTACTTC; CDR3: CASSLRGSTYEETQYF
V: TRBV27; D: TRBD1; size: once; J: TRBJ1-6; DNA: TGTGCCAGCAAAGGACAGGGTGGATCACCCCTCCACTTT; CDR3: CASKGQGGSPLHF
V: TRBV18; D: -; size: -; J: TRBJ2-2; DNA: TGTGCCAGCTCACCTTCGACCCTAAGGAACACCGGGGAGCTGTTTTTT; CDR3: CASSPSTLRNTGELFF
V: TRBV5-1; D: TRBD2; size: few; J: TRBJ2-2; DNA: TGCGCCAGCAGCTTTAGCGGGGGGGCCGCCGGGGAGCTGTTTTTT; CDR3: CASSFSGGAAGELFF
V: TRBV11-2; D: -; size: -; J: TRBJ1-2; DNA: TGTGCCAGCAATTTGCGGAACCACAACTATGGCTACACCTTC; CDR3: CASNLRNHNYGYTF
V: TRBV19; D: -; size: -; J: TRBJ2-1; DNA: TGTGCCAGTAGTAACAGACTTACAAACCTGGGGAATGAGCAGTTCTTC; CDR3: CASSNRLTNLGNEQFF
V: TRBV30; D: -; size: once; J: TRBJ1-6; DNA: TGTGCCTGGAGCAAACCGGGACAACATAATTCACCCCTCCACTTT; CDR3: CAWSKPGQHNSPLHF
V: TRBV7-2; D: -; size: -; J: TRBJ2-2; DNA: TGTGCCAGCAGCATACGGACCACCGGGGAGCTGTTTTTT; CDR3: CASSIRTTGELFF
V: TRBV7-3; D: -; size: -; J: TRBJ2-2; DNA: TGTGCCAGCAGCTTAGAGTTAGGGGAGCTGTTTTTT; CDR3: CASSLELGELFF
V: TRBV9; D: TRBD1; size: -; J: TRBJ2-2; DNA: TGTGCCAGCAGCCCCCGGGACAGGGGCATTGCATACAAACGGTGGGAGCTGTTTTTT; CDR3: CASSPRDRGIAYKRWELFF
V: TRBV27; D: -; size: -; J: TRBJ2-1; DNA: TGTGCCAGCAGCCAAGCATCGAGCTCCTACAATGAGCAGTTCTTC; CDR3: CASSQASSSYNEQFF
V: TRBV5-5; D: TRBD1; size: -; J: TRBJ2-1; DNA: TGTGCCAGCAGCTTTCAGGGGGCTGCCTACAATGAGCAGTTCTTC; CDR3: CASSFQGAAYNEQFF
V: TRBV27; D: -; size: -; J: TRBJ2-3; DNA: TGTGCCAGCAGTTTAAGGTCTCGGCTCAGCAGGTCAGATACGCAGTATTTT; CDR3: CASSLRSRLSRSDTQYF
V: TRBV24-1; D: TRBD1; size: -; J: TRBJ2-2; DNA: TGTGCCACCAGTGGCCAGGGGGCGAACACCGGGGAGCTGTTTTTT; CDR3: CATSGQGANTGELFF
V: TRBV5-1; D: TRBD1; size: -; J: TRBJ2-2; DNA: TGCGCCAGCAGCTTGGGTGGGACAGGAACCGGGGAGCTGTTTTTT; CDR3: CASSLGGTGTGELFF
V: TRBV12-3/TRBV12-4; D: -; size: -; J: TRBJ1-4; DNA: TGTGCCAGCAGTCTGAATGAAAAACTGTTTTTT; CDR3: CASSLNEKLFF